This T cell receptor beta chain originates from a study of T cell repertoires in cytomegalovirus infection. Across the whole study: Through public TCR beta signatures, both CMV infection and matching HLA type were indicated.

The germline CDR1 and CDR2 sequences are SGHTA and FQGNSA. The CDR3 has 14 amino acids. V lost 10 bases, J lost 5 bases, and 20 bases lay in between. On this clonotype: Its antigen remains unknown.

Each CDR3 protein gets one entry after TCRdb re-called the reads with MiXCR. The table lists some 900,000 distinct CDR3 sequences, 32% of them singletons, with roughly 12% in the top ten. This TCR came from a human donor in good health (CMV status not recorded). Some clones in this sample may be carry-over from other donors' samples. Source: cultured CD8+ T cells from PBMCs, taken from culture after CMV antigen stimulation. The rearrangement uses TRBV7-2 and TRBJ2-5; D gene ambiguous. The chain's CDR3 is CANGSDISQETQYF. As DNA, the CDR3 is TGTGCCAACGGCTCCGACATATCCCAGGAGACCCAGTACTTC.